These T cell receptor beta chains were read from a single sample in a study of T cells after yellow fever vaccination. MiXCR, run by TCRdb on the 5' RACE reads, gives a single entry per CDR3 protein. The sample gives about 240,000 distinct CDR3 sequences, less than 9% of which show up once; more than 0.8% is in the top ten. Here the sequenced sample was CD4+ T cells sorted from PBMCs, taken 15 days after the yellow fever booster vaccination. These receptors were collected from a man aged 30 to 45 who received the YFV17D yellow fever vaccine. CDR3s include the opening cysteine and the closing phenylalanine or tryptophan. A D gene is named only where the DNA matches it firmly. Part of the rows lack a size; the others show once, few, many or a class for expanded clones.

.,TRBJ2-7,TRBD2,TRBV6-1,CASRESGRAYEQYF,TGTGCCAGCAGAGAAAGCGGGAGGGCTTACGAGCAGTACTTC
.,TRBJ1-1,.,TRBV5-4,CASSSTSNTEAFF,TGTGCCAGCAGTTCCACATCGAACACTGAAGCTTTCTTT
.,TRBJ2-5,.,TRBV7-8,CASSQGLIQETQYF,TGTGCCAGCAGCCAAGGACTAATCCAAGAGACCCAGTACTTC
few,TRBJ2-2,TRBD2,TRBV7-8,CASSARGAGGTGELFF,TGTGCCAGCAGCGCGCGCGGAGCGGGAGGGACCGGGGAGCTGTTTTTT
few,TRBJ2-7,TRBD1,TRBV19,CASSRDRAREQYF,TGTGCCAGTAGTAGAGACAGGGCGCGCGAGCAGTACTTC
few,TRBJ2-1,.,TRBV10-2,CASSKGVVFNEQFF,TGCGCCAGCAGTAAAGGGGTAGTATTCAATGAGCAGTTCTTC
.,TRBJ1-5,TRBD1,TRBV5-1,CASSTGTDKQPQHF,TGCGCCAGCAGCACCGGGACAGACAAGCAGCCCCAGCATTTT
.,TRBJ2-7,TRBD2,TRBV7-2,CASSFGLARSSYEQYF,TGTGCCAGCAGCTTCGGACTAGCGAGGAGCTCCTACGAGCAGTACTTC
many,TRBJ2-1,.,TRBV7-9,CASSLGSSYNEQFF,TGTGCCAGCAGCTTGGGAAGTTCCTACAATGAGCAGTTCTTC
many,TRBJ2-5,TRBD1,TRBV20-1,CSPGTGKETQYF,TGCAGTCCCGGGACAGGGAAAGAGACCCAGTACTTC
many,TRBJ2-7,.,TRBV12-3/TRBV12-4,CASSLRLASYEQYF,TGTGCCAGCAGCCTAAGACTGGCCTCCTACGAGCAGTACTTC
few,TRBJ2-5,.,TRBV19,CASSDTYQETQYF,TGTGCCAGTTCAGACACCTACCAAGAGACCCAGTACTTC
.,TRBJ1-2,TRBD1,TRBV6-1,CASSSRTGIYGYTF,TGTGCCAGCAGTAGCCGGACAGGGATCTATGGCTACACCTTC
many,TRBJ1-1,.,TRBV18,CASSPERELMAFF,TGTGCCAGCTCACCCGAGCGGGAGTTAATGGCTTTCTTT
many,TRBJ2-7,.,TRBV20-1,CSVNRDVAYEQYF,TGCAGTGTTAACCGGGACGTAGCCTACGAGCAGTACTTC
.,TRBJ2-3,TRBD2,TRBV5-1,CASTGSGTADTQYF,TGCGCCAGTACAGGTAGCGGGACCGCAGATACGCAGTATTTT
many,TRBJ1-2,TRBD1,TRBV29-1,CSSGTGRGSGYGYTF,TGCAGCTCCGGGACAGGGAGGGGAAGTGGGTATGGCTACACCTTC
many,TRBJ2-3,.,TRBV20-1,CSARRTTTDTQYF,TGCAGTGCTAGGCGGACAACTACAGATACGCAGTATTTT
.,TRBJ1-1,.,TRBV3-1,CASSSGRFEAFF,TGTGCCAGCAGTTCCGGCCGATTTGAAGCTTTCTTT
few,TRBJ2-1,TRBD2,TRBV10-1,CASSSRLAGGHSSYNEQFF,TGCGCCAGCAGTTCTCGACTAGCGGGAGGGCACAGCTCCTACAATGAGCAGTTCTTC
few,TRBJ1-2,.,TRBV4-2,CASSQGELRGYGYTF,TGTGCCAGCAGCCAAGGGGAGCTCCGGGGCTATGGCTACACCTTC
few,TRBJ1-5,TRBD1,TRBV19,CASSITGGDQPQHF,TGTGCCAGTAGTATCACAGGGGGCGATCAGCCCCAGCATTTT
.,TRBJ2-7,.,TRBV30,CARKSSYEQYF,TGTGCGCGGAAGAGCTCCTACGAGCAGTACTTC
many,TRBJ2-7,.,TRBV7-2,CASSFSGKPYEQYF,TGTGCCAGCAGCTTTTCGGGGAAACCCTACGAGCAGTACTTC
few,TRBJ2-5,TRBD2,TRBV5-1,CASSRSRPAGDGETQYF,TGCGCCAGCAGTCGCAGCCGGCCAGCGGGAGACGGAGAGACCCAGTACTTC
.,TRBJ2-7,.,TRBV20-1,CSATRTGTSSYEQYF,TGCAGTGCTACACGAACCGGGACTTCATCCTACGAGCAGTACTTC
many,TRBJ2-2,.,TRBV20-1,CSARYPGGSNTGELFF,TGCAGTGCTAGATACCCGGGCGGGTCGAACACCGGGGAGCTGTTTTTT